The sequence of this T cell receptor beta chain was determined in a study of blood T cells in healthy people across ages. Overall study findings and caveats: PBMCs went unsorted, and a conclusive naive versus antigen-experienced comparison was therefore prevented. Naive CD4+ cell counts and diversity both ran higher in long-lived than in aged donors.

The CDR3 loop spans 16 amino acids. V lost 5 bases to trimming and J lost 3 bases; unmatched junction nucleotides: 7. CDR1 is MNHEY, CDR2 SMNVEV, per germline (reference sequence). The use of a sample-barcoded 5' primer and a J-beta primer mix characterized a second PCR of about 6 to 11 cycles. A minimum of 3 million CDR3-containing paired-end reads was obtained for each sample. TCRdb recomputed calls from the 5' RACE reads with MiXCR, one row per CDR3 protein. The table has 890,000 or so distinct CDR3 sequences, about 59% seen once; the top ten hold about 27%. Concerning this clonotype: Its matching antigen is unknown.

The TCR comes from a man aged 30 to 45 in good health. V gene TRBV27 combines with J gene TRBJ2-3; TRBD1 agrees at 11 bases. The specimen was blood. In DNA form, the CDR3 reads TGTGCCAGCAGTCCTTGGGACAGGGGGATAACAGATACGCAGTATTTT. Translation: CASSPWDRGITDTQYF.